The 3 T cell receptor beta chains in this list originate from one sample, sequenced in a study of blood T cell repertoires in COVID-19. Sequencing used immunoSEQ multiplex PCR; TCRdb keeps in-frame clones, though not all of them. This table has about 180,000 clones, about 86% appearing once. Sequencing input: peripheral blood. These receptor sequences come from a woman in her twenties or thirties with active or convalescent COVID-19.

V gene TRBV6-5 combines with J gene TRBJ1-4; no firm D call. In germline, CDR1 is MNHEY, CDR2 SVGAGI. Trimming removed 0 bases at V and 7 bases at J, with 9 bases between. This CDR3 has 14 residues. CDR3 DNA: TGTGCCAGCAGTTACTCAGTGGAGGGTGAAAAACTGTTTTTT. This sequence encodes CASSYSVEGEKLFF.

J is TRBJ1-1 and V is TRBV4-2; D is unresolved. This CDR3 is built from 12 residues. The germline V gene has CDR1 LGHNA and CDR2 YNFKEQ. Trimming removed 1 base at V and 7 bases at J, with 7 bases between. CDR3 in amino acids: CASSQGGIEAFF. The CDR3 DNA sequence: TGTGCCAGCAGCCAAGGCGGTATTGAAGCTTTCTTT.

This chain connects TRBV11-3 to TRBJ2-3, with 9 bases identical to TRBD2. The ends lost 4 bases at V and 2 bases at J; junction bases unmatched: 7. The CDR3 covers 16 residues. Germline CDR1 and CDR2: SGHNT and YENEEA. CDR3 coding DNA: TGTGCCAGCAGCTCCGTAGCGGGGGCCCCCACAGATACGCAGTATTTT. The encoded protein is CASSSVAGAPTDTQYF.